What follows is one TCR beta chain and its context. This entry belongs to a study of control samples from healthy donors and cancer patients. Assay: immunoSEQ multiplex PCR; the TCRdb copy retains only in-frame clones and omits some. This sample has around 100,000 clones; just over 90% occur once, and the top ten carry less than 2.5%. Sequences were obtained from blood. The sequence was collected from a woman between 18 and 30 years old in good health.

CDR3 nucleotides: TGTGCCAGCAGCGCGATCCACCCGGGATGGGTACCCACTGAAGCTTTCTTT. It specifies CASSAIHPGWVPTEAFF. V gene TRBV9 combines with J gene TRBJ1-1, with no clear D. V lost 3 bases to trimming and J lost 4 bases, with 22 bases between them. The CDR3 contains 17 residues. Germline values: CDR1 SGDLS, CDR2 YYNGEE. Together with reference TRBV9 and TRBJ1-1, the CDR3 gives the full variable domain: DSGVTQTPKHLITATGQRVTLRCSPRSGDLSVYWYQQSLDQGLQFLIQYYNGEERAKGNILERFSAQQFPDLHSELNLSSLELGDSALYFCASSAIHPGWVPTEAFFGQGTRLTVV.